What follows describes a single T cell receptor beta chain. The data were taken from a study of cytomegalovirus exposure and HLA in healthy donors. PCR employed 60 Vbeta and 13 Jbeta primers. TCRdb's copy holds only in-frame clones and misses some; the assay was immunoSEQ multiplex PCR. The sample records about 100,000 clones, 81% being singletons. Germline CDR1 and CDR2: SGDLS and YYNGEE. The CDR3 has 15 residues. V was pared by 3 bases and J by 12 bases, with 12 bases of the junction left unmatched. Sample: PBMCs. The sequence was obtained from a woman in her seventies in good health and CMV-seropositive. The V and J genes are TRBV9 and TRBJ2-1; the match to TRBD2 covers 10 bases. In nucleotides, the CDR3 is TGTGCCAGCAGCGCCTCCATCACGACTAGCGGGCTGCAGTTCTTC. Translation: CASSASITTSGLQFF.